These 32 T cell receptor beta chains were all obtained from the same sample, sequenced in a study of blood T cell repertoires in COVID-19. Method: immunoSEQ multiplex PCR; TCRdb's copy keeps in-frame clones and lacks some. This sample yields around 190,000 clones, of which 75% to 90% are seen a single time; around 9% belongs to the top ten. Sequencing input: PBMCs or T cells enriched from blood (not recorded which). These TCRs come from a man aged 40-50 years who had recovered from COVID-19.

This rearrangement joins TRBV19 to TRBJ2-3; 10 nucleotides agree with TRBD2. The CDR3 extends over 17 amino acids. Germline trimming cut 6 bases from V and 1 base from J; bases unmatched to any gene: 10. The germline CDR1 and CDR2 sequences are LNHDA and SQIVND (reference sequence). The CDR3 DNA follows: TGTGCCAGTAGCCCGGGCGCCGGGACTAGCGGCACAGATACGCAGTATTTT. Translated: CASSPGAGTSGTDTQYF.

Only one count was recorded for this clone. CDR3 bases: TGTGCCAGCAGTGAATATCGGTCAGGTCAGCCCCAGCATTTT. Translating it yields CASSEYRSGQPQHF. The V and J genes are TRBV25-1 and TRBJ1-5, with D unclear. The CDR3 extends over 14 amino acids. Deletions cut 0 bases from V and 6 bases from J, with 9 bases between. CDR1 and CDR2 from the germline V gene are MGHDK and SYGVNS.

V usage is TRBV6-5 and J usage is TRBJ1-1; maybe TRBD1 (6 bases). This CDR3 has 14 amino acids. Germline V CDR1 and CDR2: MNHEY, SVGAGI. Trimming shortened V by 6 bases and J by 0 bases, and 11 bases separated the two germline ends. The CDR3 loop is CASRSDSMNTEAFF. CDR3 sequence (DNA): TGTGCCAGCAGATCGGACAGTATGAACACTGAAGCTTTCTTT.

This chain uses TRBV28 with TRBJ1-3; D unresolved. Germline CDR1 is MDHEN and CDR2 is SYDVKM. This CDR3 spans 14 amino acids. V gave up 1 base and J gave up 0 bases, with 4 bases separating them. In nucleotides, the CDR3 is TGTGCCAGCAGTTTATCAGGCTCTGGAAACACCATATATTTT. Residues: CASSLSGSGNTIYF.

V usage is TRBV5-4 and J usage is TRBJ1-2; the match to TRBD1 covers 8 bases. This CDR3 has 15 amino acids. The junction had 5 bases not matched to a gene; V was cut back by 4 bases and J by 0 bases. Looked up from germline, CDR1 is SGHNT and CDR2 is YYREEE (reference sequence). As DNA, the CDR3 is TGTGCCAGCAGCCCGGGACAGGTTTCTAACTATGGCTACACCTTC. This translates into CASSPGQVSNYGYTF.

This clone has at least ten counts. CDR3 sequence: CASSATGNPTAEQYF. As DNA, the CDR3 is TGTGCCAGCAGCGCCACAGGGAACCCTACGGCGGAGCAGTACTTC. The gene calls are TRBV9 and TRBJ2-7; D may be TRBD1 (6 bases). CDR3 length equals 15 residues. Germline CDR1 is SGDLS and CDR2 is YYNGEE. V lost 3 bases, J lost 7 bases, and 20 bases lay in between. Together with reference TRBV9 and TRBJ2-7, the CDR3 gives the full variable domain: DSGVTQTPKHLITATGQRVTLRCSPRSGDLSVYWYQQSLDQGLQFLIQYYNGEERAKGNILERFSAQQFPDLHSELNLSSLELGDSALYFCASSATGNPTAEQYFGPGTRLTVT.

The J gene is TRBJ1-4, the V gene TRBV4-1; the match to TRBD1 covers 7 bases. Per the germline V gene, CDR1 is MGHRA and CDR2 is YSYEKL. The CDR3 sequence is 15 residues long. The junction had 4 bases not matched to a gene; V was cut back by 0 bases and J by 6 bases. DNA of the CDR3: TGCGCCAGCAGCCAAGAGGGACAGTTATATGAAAAACTGTTTTTT. Translating gives CASSQEGQLYEKLFF.

The chain couples TRBV19 to TRBJ1-5, with D possibly being TRBD1 (6 bases). CDR1 is LNHDA and CDR2 is SQIVND in the germline V gene (reference sequence). The CDR3 sequence is 16 residues long. The V gene lost 5 bases and the J gene lost 0 bases, with 14 bases spanning the gap. CDR3 sequence reads: CASSRGGRNSNQPQHF. DNA of the CDR3: TGTGCCAGTAGTCGGGGGGGGCGGAATAGCAATCAGCCCCAGCATTTT.

The V and J genes are TRBV18 and TRBJ2-7, with 10 bases fitting TRBD1. After removal of 4 bases from V and 5 bases from J, the junction contained 5 bases not matched to a gene. The CDR3 consists of 14 residues. In germline, CDR1 is KGHSH, CDR2 LQKENI. The CDR3 loop reads CASSQGQGFDEQYF. The CDR3 DNA reads TGTGCCAGCTCACAGGGACAGGGGTTCGACGAGCAGTACTTC.

This clone was observed once. The chain employs TRBV18 and TRBJ2-1, with 9 bases that match TRBD1. Germline V gene data show CDR1 as KGHSH and CDR2 as LQKENI. The J segment lost 7 bases and the V segment lost 6 bases, leaving 10 bases of the junction unmatched. The CDR3 length is 15 residues. DNA of the CDR3: TGTGCCAGCTCGACCGGGACAGGGCGATTAAATGAGCAGTTCTTC. This translates into CASSTGTGRLNEQFF.

The chain has TRBV7-3 and TRBJ2-3; D possibly corresponds to TRBD2 (7 bases). The CDR3 spans 14 residues. V was pared by 4 bases and J by 5 bases, with 13 bases between. Per the germline V gene, CDR1 is SGHTA and CDR2 is FQGTGA. Here the CDR3 DNA reads TGTGCCAGCAGCTCGGCGGGGGCTGGAGATACGCAGTATTTT. It codes for CASSSAGAGDTQYF.

The gene calls are TRBV7-8 and TRBJ1-1, with D possibly being TRBD1 (5 bases). CDR3 length: 12 residues. The germline gives CDR1 SGHVS, CDR2 FQNEAQ. V lost 3 bases to trimming and J lost 11 bases, with 13 bases between them. The CDR3 region is CASSFQRGLAFF. DNA of the CDR3: TGTGCCAGCAGCTTTCAAAGGGGTCTGGCTTTCTTT.

This chain links TRBV19 with TRBJ2-7, with TRBD2 identical over 9 bases. The CDR3 contains 16 residues. Trimming cost V 6 bases and J 4 bases; bases outside gene matches: 13. Germline assignment: CDR1 LNHDA and CDR2 SQIVND (reference sequence). The CDR3 is CASSPQAGGRAYEQYF. The CDR3 DNA reads TGTGCCAGTAGCCCCCAGGCGGGCGGGAGGGCATACGAGCAGTACTTC. The full variable domain, rest sourced from reference TRBV19 and TRBJ2-7, is DGGITQSPKYLFRKEGQNVTLSCEQNLNHDAMYWYRQDPGQGLRLIYYSQIVNDFQKGDIAEGYSVSREKKESFPLTVTSAQKNPTAFYLCASSPQAGGRAYEQYFGPGTRLTVT.

This clone was detected once. The rearrangement joins TRBV6-1 to TRBJ2-7; unclear D gene. The V gene's germline CDR1 is MNHNS and CDR2 SASEGT. The germline V and J ends were trimmed by 2 bases and 0 bases, with 14 bases remaining between them. This CDR3 spans 16 amino acids. CDR3: CASSEPKQFSSYEQYF. DNA for the CDR3: TGTGCCAGCAGTGAACCTAAACAGTTTTCCTCCTACGAGCAGTACTTC.

V usage is TRBV11-2 and J usage is TRBJ2-2; D is unclear. The CDR3 totals 13 residues. Germline values: CDR1 SGHAT, CDR2 FQNNGV. Trimming pared 4 bases from V and 5 bases from J, leaving 8 bases between. The chain's CDR3 is CASSSIRTGELFF. In DNA form, the CDR3 reads TGTGCCAGCAGCTCCATCAGGACCGGGGAGCTGTTTTTT.

This chain joins TRBV19 and TRBJ1-3; 7 bases are shared with TRBD1. CDR3 length equals 15 residues. V gave up 7 bases and J gave up 7 bases; unmatched junction bases: 13. Germline V gives CDR1 LNHDA, CDR2 SQIVND (reference sequence). CDR3 protein: CASTLSWTGRNTIYF. The CDR3 nucleotides are TGTGCCAGTACCCTTAGTTGGACAGGAAGGAACACCATATATTTT.

The chain has TRBV29-1 and TRBJ2-3; possibly TRBD2 for D (5 bases). V lost 8 bases to trimming and J lost 11 bases, with 17 bases between them. Germline V gene lookup returns CDR1 SQVTM and CDR2 ANQGSEA. This CDR3 has 11 amino acids. DNA of the CDR3: TGCAGCCCGCGGACCGGGGTAGTGCAGTATTTT. Translated: CSPRTGVVQYF.

The rearrangement links TRBV7-9 to TRBJ2-5, with D possibly being TRBD2 (6 bases). Germline V gives CDR1 SEHNR, CDR2 FQNEAQ (reference sequence). Deletions cut 6 bases from V and 4 bases from J, with 18 bases between. This CDR3 has 15 amino acids. The CDR3 sequence: CASSEVGGVGETQYF. CDR3 coding DNA: TGTGCCAGCAGTGAAGTAGGCGGGGTGGGAGAGACCCAGTACTTC.

V gene TRBV6-1 combines with J gene TRBJ1-4; possibly TRBD1 for D (6 bases). Trimming stripped 4 bases from V and 9 bases from J, with 21 bases between. From germline, CDR1 is MNHNS and CDR2 SASEGT. This CDR3 is built from 16 residues. As DNA, the CDR3 is TGTGCCAGCAGTGTTGGGGCGAGGCAGGGGTATAAAAAACTGTTTTTT. This gives the protein CASSVGARQGYKKLFF.

The chain couples TRBV5-1 to TRBJ2-7; 7 positions match TRBD2. Germline V gene lookup returns CDR1 SGHRS and CDR2 YFSETQ. This CDR3 comprises 13 residues. V lost 4 bases to trimming and J lost 1 base; unmatched junction nucleotides: 2. The CDR3 coding sequence is TGCGCCAGCAGCATCGGGAGGTCCTACGAGCAGTACTTC. It codes for CASSIGRSYEQYF.

J is TRBJ1-2 and V is TRBV27, with 7 bases that match TRBD1. The length of the CDR3 is 15 residues. V gave up 6 bases and J gave up 7 bases; unmatched junction bases: 14. CDR1 is MNHEY, CDR2 SMNVEV, per germline (reference sequence). The CDR3 reads CASSPAPGQYPGYTF. CDR3 sequence (DNA): TGTGCCAGCAGCCCCGCCCCGGGACAGTACCCTGGCTACACCTTC.

This chain joins TRBV19 and TRBJ2-1; TRBD2 matches 8 bases. This CDR3 is built from 15 residues. Germline loops: CDR1 LNHDA, CDR2 SQIVND (reference sequence). The junction had 4 bases not matched to a gene; V was cut back by 3 bases and J by 3 bases. This CDR3 reads CASSIGTSHYNEQFF. The DNA for the CDR3 is TGTGCCAGTAGTATTGGGACTAGTCACTACAATGAGCAGTTCTTC.

J is TRBJ2-1 and V is TRBV10-3; TRBD2 matches at 8 bases. CDR3 length equals 14 residues. From germline, CDR1 is ENHRY and CDR2 SYGVKD. J gave up 11 bases and V 4 bases, and 10 bases lay outside the gene matches. CDR3 bases: TGTGCCATCAGTGGTAGCGGGGAGCTCACCCAGCAGTTCTTC. Its translation is CAISGSGELTQQFF.

The chain uses TRBV3-1 (or the pseudogene TRBV3-2) and TRBJ2-7, with D perhaps TRBD2 (5 bases). Germline lookup yields CDR1 LGHDT and CDR2 YNNKEL (reference sequence). Trimming took off 2 bases at V and 3 bases at J, with 11 bases between the two ends. This CDR3 has 14 residues. The DNA of the CDR3 is TGTGCCAGCAGCCAAAGTTCTAGCTTCTACGAGCAGTACTTC. Amino acid sequence: CASSQSSSFYEQYF.

CDR3 sequence: CASSRQGKGYGYTF. In DNA form, the CDR3 reads TGTGCCAGCAGCAGACAGGGGAAGGGCTATGGCTACACCTTC. The genes are TRBV7-2 and TRBJ1-2; 8 bases fit TRBD1. V was clipped by 5 bases and J by 4 bases; unmatched bases: 6. Germline V gene lookup returns CDR1 SGHTA and CDR2 FQGNSA. CDR3 length: 14 amino acids.

The chain carries TRBV19 and TRBJ2-2, with D perhaps matching TRBD2 (5 bases). Germline V CDR1 and CDR2: LNHDA, SQIVND (reference sequence). Trimming removed 3 bases at V and 4 bases at J, with 9 bases between. This CDR3 contains 14 residues. CDR3 amino acids: CASSMWGATGELFF. CDR3 DNA: TGTGCCAGTAGTATGTGGGGAGCCACCGGGGAGCTGTTTTTT.

This clone occurred many times. The rearrangement joins TRBV24-1 to TRBJ2-7; 8 nucleotides align to TRBD2. This CDR3 comprises 13 residues. Unmatched junction bases numbered 4, after V lost 6 bases and J lost 4 bases. CDR1 KGHDR and CDR2 SFDVKD come from the germline V gene. In DNA form, the CDR3 reads TGTGCCACCAGTCGGGGGGGCGGGTACGAGCAGTACTTC. Its protein is CATSRGGGYEQYF.

The V and J genes are TRBV28 and TRBJ2-7, with D unclear. This CDR3 region has 15 residues. The germline CDR1 and CDR2 sequences are MDHEN and SYDVKM. Trimming left V 2 bases short and J 0 bases short, with 11 bases between. The CDR3 here is CASSLVPVSSYEQYF. The CDR3 DNA sequence: TGTGCCAGCAGTTTAGTCCCGGTGAGCTCCTACGAGCAGTACTTC.

The chain combines TRBV7-2 with TRBJ1-1; D is undetermined. V lost 6 bases to trimming and J lost 3 bases, with 14 bases between them. Germline V gene lookup returns CDR1 SGHTA and CDR2 FQGNSA. The CDR3 runs 14 residues. The CDR3 loop reads CASSRTAFYTEAFF. CDR3 in DNA: TGTGCCAGCAGTCGAACCGCGTTCTACACTGAAGCTTTCTTT. The variable domain in full, completed from reference TRBV7-2 and TRBJ1-1, reads GAGVSQSPSNKVTEKGKDVELRCDPISGHTALYWYRQSLGQGLEFLIYFQGNSAPDKSGLPSDRFSAERTGGSVSTLTIQRTQQEDSAVYLCASSRTAFYTEAFFGQGTRLTVV.

This chain joins TRBV19 and TRBJ2-3; D unclear. This CDR3 comprises 15 residues. The V gene's germline CDR1 is LNHDA and CDR2 SQIVND (reference sequence). V was cut by 0 bases and J by 0 bases, with 7 bases left in between. The chain's CDR3 is CASSIDRTSTDTQYF. The DNA of the CDR3 is TGTGCCAGTAGTATAGATCGCACTAGCACAGATACGCAGTATTTT.

The chain is built from TRBV2 and TRBJ1-2; D possibly corresponds to TRBD1 (6 bases). The CDR3 extends over 14 amino acids. CDR1 and CDR2 (germline): SNHLY, FYNNEI. V lost 2 bases and J lost 4, with 11 bases in between. In nucleotides, the CDR3 is TGTGCCAGCAGTGAACAGGGGCTGAGCTATGGCTACACCTTC. Protein: CASSEQGLSYGYTF.

This chain connects TRBV7-2 to TRBJ1-2, with D perhaps matching TRBD1 (6 bases). This CDR3 comprises 16 residues. The germline V gene has CDR1 SGHTA and CDR2 FQGNSA. V was shortened by 5 bases and J by 4 bases, with 20 bases between the two germline ends. CDR3: CASSPDSRPLLYGYTF. The CDR3 coding sequence is TGTGCCAGCAGCCCGGACAGCCGACCTCTCCTCTATGGCTACACCTTC.